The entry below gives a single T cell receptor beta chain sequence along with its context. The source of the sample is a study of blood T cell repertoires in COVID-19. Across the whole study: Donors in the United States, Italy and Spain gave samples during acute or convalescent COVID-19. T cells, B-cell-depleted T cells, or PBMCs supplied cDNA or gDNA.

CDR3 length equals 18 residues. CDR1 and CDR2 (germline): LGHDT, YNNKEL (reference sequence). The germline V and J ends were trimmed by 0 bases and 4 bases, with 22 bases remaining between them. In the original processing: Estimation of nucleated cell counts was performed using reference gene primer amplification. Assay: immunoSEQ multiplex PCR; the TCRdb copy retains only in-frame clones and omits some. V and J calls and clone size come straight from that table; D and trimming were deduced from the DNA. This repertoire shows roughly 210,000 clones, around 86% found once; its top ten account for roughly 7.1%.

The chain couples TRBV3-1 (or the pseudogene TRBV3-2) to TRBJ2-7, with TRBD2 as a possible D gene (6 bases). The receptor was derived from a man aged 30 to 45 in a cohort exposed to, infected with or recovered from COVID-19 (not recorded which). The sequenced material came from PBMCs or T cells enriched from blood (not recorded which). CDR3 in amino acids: CASSQDILLTSNQYEQYF. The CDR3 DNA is TGTGCCAGCAGCCAAGACATCCTTCTGACTAGTAATCAATACGAGCAGTACTTC.